The rows below give T cell receptor beta chains drawn from one sample of a study of T cell repertoires in cytomegalovirus infection. No antigen is known for these receptors. From the reads, TCRdb called clonotypes with MiXCR, one entry per CDR3 protein. Of around 300,000 distinct CDR3 sequences in the sample, around 20% were seen once. The source was cultured PBMCs, collected from culture after CMV antigen stimulation. These receptors originate from a human donor in good health (CMV status not recorded). Some clones in this sample may be carry-over from other donors' samples. Each CDR3 is given with its conserved first and last residue. A D gene is named only where the DNA matches it firmly. Only part of the rows carry a size: once, few, many, or a class if the clone is expanded.

CDR3aa	CDR3nt	d_gene	abundance	v_gene	j_gene
CASSPSTDSSNYGYTF	TGTGCCAGCTCACCCAGCACGGACAGCTCTAACTATGGCTACACCTTC	-	-	TRBV18	TRBJ1-2
CASSAPPGRNTEAFF	TGTGCCAGTAGCGCCCCCCCGGGACGGAACACTGAAGCTTTCTTT	-	-	TRBV19	TRBJ1-1
CASSQRLAGGPRNDEQFF	TGTGCCAGCAGCCAAAGGCTAGCGGGAGGGCCCAGGAATGATGAGCAGTTCTTC	TRBD2	few	TRBV14	TRBJ2-1
CASSFLPGGRATSKNIQYF	TGTGCCAGCAGTTTTCTGCCAGGGGGCCGGGCAACGTCCAAAAACATTCAGTACTTC	TRBD1	many	TRBV12-3/TRBV12-4	TRBJ2-4
CATQSLTGRGYTF	TGTGCCACTCAATCGCTCACAGGGAGGGGCTACACCTTC	-	many	TRBV7-2	TRBJ1-2
CASSYSKGGDYNEQFF	TGTGCCAGCAGTTACTCGAAAGGCGGAGACTACAATGAGCAGTTCTTC	-	-	TRBV6-2/TRBV6-3	TRBJ2-1
CASSLPGKTSGSGETQYF	TGCGCCAGCAGCCTACCGGGAAAGACTAGCGGGAGCGGAGAGACCCAGTACTTC	TRBD2	few	TRBV5-1	TRBJ2-5
CASSQGRGQGADNQPQHF	TGCGCCAGCAGCCAAGGCCGGGGGCAGGGGGCTGACAATCAGCCCCAGCATTTT	TRBD1	few	TRBV4-3	TRBJ1-5
CSVESYTGSPETQYF	TGCAGCGTTGAGAGTTATACAGGGTCCCCAGAGACCCAGTACTTC	-	-	TRBV29-1	TRBJ2-5
CAISLFVQGYGYTF	TGTGCCATCAGCCTGTTCGTTCAGGGCTATGGCTACACCTTC	-	-	TRBV10-3	TRBJ1-2
CASSLRRSVDGYTF	TGTGCCAGCAGTTTAAGACGATCTGTCGATGGCTACACCTTC	-	many	TRBV12-3/TRBV12-4	TRBJ1-2
CATSRAPSFINEQFF	TGTGCCACCAGCAGAGCTCCCTCCTTTATCAATGAGCAGTTCTTC	-	-	TRBV15	TRBJ2-1
CASRAQGEDYGYTF	TGTGCCAGCAGGGCACAGGGGGAGGACTATGGCTACACCTTC	TRBD1	-	TRBV6-2/TRBV6-3	TRBJ1-2
CASSPALGAKNIQYF	TGTGCCAGCAGCCCCGCACTGGGAGCCAAAAACATTCAGTACTTC	-	few	TRBV7-6	TRBJ2-4
CASSYLPSVRTDTQYF	TGTGCCAGCAGTTACTTGCCGAGTGTACGCACAGATACGCAGTATTTT	-	-	TRBV6-6	TRBJ2-3
CASSLRMGQGSYEQYF	TGTGCCAGCAGTTTAAGAATGGGACAGGGTTCCTACGAGCAGTACTTC	TRBD1	few	TRBV6-2/TRBV6-3	TRBJ2-7
CASSAGLAGVETQYF	TGTGCCAGTAGTGCGGGACTAGCGGGAGTGGAGACCCAGTACTTC	TRBD2	-	TRBV19	TRBJ2-5
CASRRTSEYWEQYF	TGTGCCAGCAGACGGACTAGCGAGTACTGGGAGCAGTACTTC	TRBD2	few	TRBV6-5	TRBJ2-7
CASSSVQGSTEAFF	TGTGCCAGCAGTTCAGTCCAGGGTAGCACTGAAGCTTTCTTT	-	many	TRBV12-3/TRBV12-4	TRBJ1-1
CATSAAGTGYSYEQYF	TGTGCCACCAGCGCCGCCGGGACAGGCTACTCCTACGAGCAGTACTTC	TRBD1	-	TRBV15	TRBJ2-7
CASSDPRARGGYTF	TGTGCCAGCAGCGATCCCAGGGCACGGGGAGGCTACACCTTC	-	once	TRBV5-3	TRBJ1-2
CATGAGAYNEQFF	TGTGCCACAGGGGCGGGAGCTTACAATGAGCAGTTCTTC	TRBD2	-	TRBV24-1	TRBJ2-1
CASSHGVAATYEQYF	TGTGCCAGCAGTCACGGAGTAGCGGCCACCTACGAGCAGTACTTC	-	few	TRBV27	TRBJ2-7
CASKGARTGGYNEQFF	TGTGCCAGTAAGGGGGCACGCACAGGGGGGTACAATGAGCAGTTCTTC	TRBD1	-	TRBV19	TRBJ2-1
CASSKRLAGVLVPNEQFF	TGTGCCAGCAGTAAACGACTAGCGGGAGTACTCGTCCCCAATGAGCAGTTCTTC	TRBD2	-	TRBV6-2/TRBV6-3	TRBJ2-1
CAGKPGLAGFPGELFF	TGTGCCGGTAAACCGGGACTAGCGGGATTTCCCGGGGAGCTGTTTTTT	TRBD2	many	TRBV7-6	TRBJ2-2
CSATEPGHSSYEQYF	TGCAGTGCTACTGAGCCGGGACATAGCTCCTACGAGCAGTACTTC	-	-	TRBV20-1	TRBJ2-7
CASSTYRIETQYF	TGTGCCAGCAGTACCTACAGGATAGAGACCCAGTACTTC	-	few	TRBV6-1	TRBJ2-5
CASNPGTGQQFF	TGCGCCAGCAATCCGGGGACAGGGCAGCAGTTCTTC	TRBD1	-	TRBV5-1	TRBJ2-1
CASSLSTGSNEQFF	TGTGCCAGCAGCTTATCAACAGGGTCAAATGAGCAGTTCTTC	-	many	TRBV7-8	TRBJ2-1
CASSLGSQGSEAFF	TGTGCCAGCAGCTTAGGCAGCCAGGGAAGTGAAGCTTTCTTT	-	few	TRBV7-6	TRBJ1-1